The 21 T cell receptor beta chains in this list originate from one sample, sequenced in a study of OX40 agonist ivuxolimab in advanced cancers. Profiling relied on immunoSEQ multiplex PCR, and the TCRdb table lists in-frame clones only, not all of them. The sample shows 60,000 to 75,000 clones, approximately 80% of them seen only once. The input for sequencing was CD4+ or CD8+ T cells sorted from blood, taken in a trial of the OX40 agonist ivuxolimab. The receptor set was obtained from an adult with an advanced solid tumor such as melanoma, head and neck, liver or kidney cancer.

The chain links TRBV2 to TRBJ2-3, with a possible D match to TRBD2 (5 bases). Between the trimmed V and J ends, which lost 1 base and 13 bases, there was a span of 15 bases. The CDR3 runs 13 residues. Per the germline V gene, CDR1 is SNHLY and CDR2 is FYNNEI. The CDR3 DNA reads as TGTGCCAGCAGTGAAGTCGTAATAGCGTCAAAGTATTTT. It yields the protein CASSEVVIASKYF. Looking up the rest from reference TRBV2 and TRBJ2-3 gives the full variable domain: EPEVTQTPSHQVTQMGQEVILRCVPISNHLYFYWYRQILGQKVEFLVSFYNNEISEKSEIFDDQFSVERPDGSNFTLKIRSTKLEDSAMYFCASSEVVIASKYFGPGTRLTVL.

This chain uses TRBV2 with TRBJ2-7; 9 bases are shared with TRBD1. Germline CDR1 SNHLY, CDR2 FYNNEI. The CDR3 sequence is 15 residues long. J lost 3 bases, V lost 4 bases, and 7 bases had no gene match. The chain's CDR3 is CASSARQGGGYEQYF. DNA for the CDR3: TGTGCCAGCAGTGCCAGACAGGGGGGAGGCTACGAGCAGTACTTC. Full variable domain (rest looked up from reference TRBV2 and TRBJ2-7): EPEVTQTPSHQVTQMGQEVILRCVPISNHLYFYWYRQILGQKVEFLVSFYNNEISEKSEIFDDQFSVERPDGSNFTLKIRSTKLEDSAMYFCASSARQGGGYEQYFGPGTRLTVT.

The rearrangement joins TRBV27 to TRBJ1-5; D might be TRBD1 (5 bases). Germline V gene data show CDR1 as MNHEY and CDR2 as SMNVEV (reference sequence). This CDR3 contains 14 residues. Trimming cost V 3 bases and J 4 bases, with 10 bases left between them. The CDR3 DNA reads TGTGCCAGCAGTTTCCTTGACAGAAATCAGCCCCAGCATTTT. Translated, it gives CASSFLDRNQPQHF.

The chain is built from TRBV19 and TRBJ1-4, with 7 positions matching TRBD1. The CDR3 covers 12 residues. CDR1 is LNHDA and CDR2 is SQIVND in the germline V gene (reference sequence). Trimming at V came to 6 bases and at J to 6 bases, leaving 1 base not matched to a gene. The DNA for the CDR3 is TGTGCCAGTAGCAGGGGGGATGAAAAACTGTTTTTT. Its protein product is CASSRGDEKLFF.

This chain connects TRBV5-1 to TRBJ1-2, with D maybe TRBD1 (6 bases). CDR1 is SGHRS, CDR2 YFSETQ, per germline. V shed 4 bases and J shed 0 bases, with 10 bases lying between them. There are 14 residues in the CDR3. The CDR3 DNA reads TGCGCCAGCAGCCTAGGACAGTCTAACTATGGCTACACCTTC. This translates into CASSLGQSNYGYTF.

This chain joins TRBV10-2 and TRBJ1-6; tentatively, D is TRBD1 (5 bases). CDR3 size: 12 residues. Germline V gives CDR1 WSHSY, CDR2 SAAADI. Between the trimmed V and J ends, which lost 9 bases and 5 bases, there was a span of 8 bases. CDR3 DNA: TGCGCCAGTTGGGGGGATAATTCACCCCTCCACTTT. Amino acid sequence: CASWGDNSPLHF.

CDR3 nucleotides: TGTGCCAGCAGTCCCTTGGGGGGGGCCAAAAACATTCAGTACTTC. This sequence encodes CASSPLGGAKNIQYF. This chain joins TRBV28 and TRBJ2-4, with 7 bases that match TRBD2. The germline V gene encodes CDR1 MDHEN and CDR2 SYDVKM. The length of the CDR3 is 15 residues. V gave up 5 bases and J gave up 1 base; unmatched junction bases: 5.

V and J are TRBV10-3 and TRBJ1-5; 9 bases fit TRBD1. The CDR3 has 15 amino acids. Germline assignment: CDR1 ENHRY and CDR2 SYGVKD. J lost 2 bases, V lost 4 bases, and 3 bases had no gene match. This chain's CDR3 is CAISAGQGGNQPQHF. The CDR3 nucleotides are TGTGCCATCAGTGCGGGACAGGGTGGCAATCAGCCCCAGCATTTT.

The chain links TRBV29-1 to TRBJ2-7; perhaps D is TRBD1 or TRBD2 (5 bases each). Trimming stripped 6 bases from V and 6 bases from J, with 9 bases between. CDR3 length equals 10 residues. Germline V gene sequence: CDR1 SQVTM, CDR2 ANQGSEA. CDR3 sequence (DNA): TGCAGCGTAAGGGACGCCGAGCAGTACTTC. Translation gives CSVRDAEQYF.

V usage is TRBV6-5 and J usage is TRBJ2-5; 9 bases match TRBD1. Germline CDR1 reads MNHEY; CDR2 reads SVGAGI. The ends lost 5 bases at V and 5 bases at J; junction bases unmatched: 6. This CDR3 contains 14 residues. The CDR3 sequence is CASSRTGGWETQYF. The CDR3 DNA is TGTGCCAGCAGTCGTACAGGGGGCTGGGAGACCCAGTACTTC.

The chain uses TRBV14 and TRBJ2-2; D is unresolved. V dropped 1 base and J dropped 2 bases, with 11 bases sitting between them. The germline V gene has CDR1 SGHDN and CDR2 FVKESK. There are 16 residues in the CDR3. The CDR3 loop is CASSQGALINTGELFF. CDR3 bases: TGTGCCAGCAGCCAAGGAGCTCTGATAAACACCGGGGAGCTGTTTTTT.

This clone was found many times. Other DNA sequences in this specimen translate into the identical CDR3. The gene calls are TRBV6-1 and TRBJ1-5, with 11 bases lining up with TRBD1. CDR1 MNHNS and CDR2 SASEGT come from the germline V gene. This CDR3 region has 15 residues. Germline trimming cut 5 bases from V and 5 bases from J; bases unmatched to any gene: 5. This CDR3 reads CASSWTGGLDQPQHF. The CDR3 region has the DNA TGTGCCAGCAGTTGGACAGGGGGCTTGGATCAGCCCCAGCATTTT.

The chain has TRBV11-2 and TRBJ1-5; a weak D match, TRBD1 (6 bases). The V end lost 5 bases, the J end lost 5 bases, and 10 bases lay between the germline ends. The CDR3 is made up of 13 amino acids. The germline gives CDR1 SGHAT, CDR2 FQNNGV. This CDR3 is CASSLRGYQPQHF. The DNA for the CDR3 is TGTGCCAGCAGCCTCAGGGGTTATCAGCCCCAGCATTTT.

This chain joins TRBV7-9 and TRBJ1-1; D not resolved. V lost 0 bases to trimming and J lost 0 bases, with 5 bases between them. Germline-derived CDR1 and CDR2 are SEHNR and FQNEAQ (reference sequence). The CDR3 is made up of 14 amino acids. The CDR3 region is CASSLAGLNTEAFF. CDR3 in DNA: TGTGCCAGCAGCTTAGCGGGTCTGAACACTGAAGCTTTCTTT.

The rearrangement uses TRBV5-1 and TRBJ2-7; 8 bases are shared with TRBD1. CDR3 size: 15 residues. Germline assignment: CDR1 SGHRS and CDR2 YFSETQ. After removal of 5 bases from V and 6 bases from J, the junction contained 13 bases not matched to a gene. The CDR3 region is CASRTTGTGPFEQYF. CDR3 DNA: TGCGCCAGCAGGACCACCGGGACAGGTCCCTTCGAGCAGTACTTC.

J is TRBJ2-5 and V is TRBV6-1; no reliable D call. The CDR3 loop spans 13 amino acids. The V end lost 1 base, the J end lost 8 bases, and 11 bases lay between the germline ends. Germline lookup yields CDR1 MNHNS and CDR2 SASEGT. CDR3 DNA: TGTGCCAGCAGTGAAGGCAAGGAGAGCACCCAGTACTTC. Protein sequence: CASSEGKESTQYF.

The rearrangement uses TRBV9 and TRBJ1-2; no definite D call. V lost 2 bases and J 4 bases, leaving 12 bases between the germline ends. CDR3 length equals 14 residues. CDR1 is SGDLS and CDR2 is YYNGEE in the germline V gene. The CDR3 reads CASSVEGISYGYTF. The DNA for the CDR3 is TGTGCCAGCAGCGTTGAAGGGATAAGCTATGGCTACACCTTC.

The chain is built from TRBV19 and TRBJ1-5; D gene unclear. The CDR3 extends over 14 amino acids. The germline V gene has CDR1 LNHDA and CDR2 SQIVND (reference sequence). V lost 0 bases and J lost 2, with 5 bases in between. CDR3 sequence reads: CASSIEVGNQPQHF. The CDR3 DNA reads TGTGCCAGTAGTATAGAGGTGGGCAATCAGCCCCAGCATTTT.

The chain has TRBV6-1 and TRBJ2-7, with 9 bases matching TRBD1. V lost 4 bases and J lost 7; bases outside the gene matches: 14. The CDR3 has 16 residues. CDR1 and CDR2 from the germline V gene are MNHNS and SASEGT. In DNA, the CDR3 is TGTGCCAGCAGTGCTTCCCGGGACAGGGCGCGAGGGGAGCAGTACTTC. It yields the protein CASSASRDRARGEQYF.

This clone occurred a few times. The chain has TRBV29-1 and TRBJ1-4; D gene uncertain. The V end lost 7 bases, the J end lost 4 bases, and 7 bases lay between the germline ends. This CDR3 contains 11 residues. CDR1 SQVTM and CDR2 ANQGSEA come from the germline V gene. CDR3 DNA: TGCAGCGCCGCCTTTAATGAAAAACTGTTTTTT. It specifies CSAAFNEKLFF. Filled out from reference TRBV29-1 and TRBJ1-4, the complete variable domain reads SAVISQKPSRDICQRGTSLTIQCQVDSQVTMMFWYRQQPGQSLTLIATANQGSEATYESGFVIDKFPISRPNLTFSTLTVSNMSPEDSSIYLCSAAFNEKLFFGSGTQLSVL.

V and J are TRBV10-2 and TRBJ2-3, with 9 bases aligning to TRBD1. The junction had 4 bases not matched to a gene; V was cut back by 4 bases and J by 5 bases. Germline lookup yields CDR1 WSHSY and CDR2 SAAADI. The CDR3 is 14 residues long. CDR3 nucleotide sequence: TGCGCCAGCAGTGTCACAGGGGGCATAGATACGCAGTATTTT. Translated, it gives CASSVTGGIDTQYF.